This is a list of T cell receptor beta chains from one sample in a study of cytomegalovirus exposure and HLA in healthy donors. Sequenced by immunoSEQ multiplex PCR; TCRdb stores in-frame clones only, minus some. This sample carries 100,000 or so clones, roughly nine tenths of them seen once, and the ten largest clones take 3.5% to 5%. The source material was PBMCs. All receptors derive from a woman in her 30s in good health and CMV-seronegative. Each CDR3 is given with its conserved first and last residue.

CASATTGKASAFF	TRBV27	TRBJ1-1
CASSYRQVANTGELFF	TRBV6-6	TRBJ2-2
CASSKQGAVTGELFF	TRBV6-5	TRBJ2-2
CASSPSTGSYNEQFF	TRBV5-1	TRBJ2-1
CASSLSGGGTQYF	TRBV5-8	TRBJ2-5
CASSSPTGGQETQYF	TRBV7-8	TRBJ2-5
CASSLAMAVYEQYF	TRBV7-2	TRBJ2-7
CASSPGLAGADTQYF	TRBV5-1	TRBJ2-3
CASSLATSGFYEQYF	TRBV28	TRBJ2-7
CASSQGVPSGANVLTF	TRBV4-3	TRBJ2-6
CASSVGGGEDSPLHF	TRBV9	TRBJ1-6
CASSFLGIQYF	TRBV5-6	TRBJ2-4
CASSVGVVSSTGELFF	TRBV9	TRBJ2-2
CATSWGTGAYEQYF	TRBV15	TRBJ2-7
CASSLSRGMNNQPQHF	TRBV27	TRBJ1-5
CASSWDRTYEQYF	TRBV5-6	TRBJ2-7
CASKEGASEREQYF	TRBV6-1	TRBJ2-7
CASSFRTGSLATEAFF	TRBV11-1	TRBJ1-1
CSVEEGDRQRGYGGYTF	TRBV29-1	TRBJ1-2
CASSLEAAGGTYEQYF	TRBV5-1	TRBJ2-7
CASIKGGARETQYF	TRBV5-8	TRBJ2-5
CATSAPGLAGKNEQFF	TRBV15	TRBJ2-1
CASGLDGGLLEQFF	TRBV12-5	TRBJ2-1
CASASGGERGTQYF	TRBV28	TRBJ2-5
CASSFSGNTEAFF	TRBV5-4	TRBJ1-1
CASSQDAQDTYGYTF	TRBV4-2	TRBJ1-2
CASSYRGTDTQYF	TRBV7-6	TRBJ2-3
CASSSRGLYSGNTIYF	TRBV7-8	TRBJ1-3
CASSPSQGVASYEQYF	TRBV18	TRBJ2-7
CSVVTRGTGRAFF	TRBV29-1	TRBJ1-1
CASSGTGGVGYGYTF	TRBV5-6	TRBJ1-2
CASSDSYKQGSVNSPLHF	TRBV5-4	TRBJ1-6
CASVMLATVADTQYF	TRBV11-2	TRBJ2-3
CASSQTLAGSYNEQFF	TRBV4-1	TRBJ2-1
CASSAGQGRDTEAFF	TRBV9	TRBJ1-1
CAISERLAGAQFF	TRBV10-3	TRBJ2-1
CASRGVAKNIQYF	TRBV28	TRBJ2-4
CASSYTANEQFF	TRBV11-3	TRBJ2-1
CATSRGPTGNTEAFF	TRBV15	TRBJ1-1
CASSLNDRGEQYF	TRBV7-3	TRBJ2-7
CASSLLYGGSGNTIYF	TRBV5-6	TRBJ1-3
CASKGLAGIGDTQYF	TRBV18	TRBJ2-3
CASSLGLFTDTQYF	TRBV27	TRBJ2-3
CASLSGGSLGRNTIYF	TRBV28	TRBJ1-3
CASSTPSGGASYNEQFF	TRBV7-3	TRBJ2-1
CASSASPTGELFF	TRBV6-4	TRBJ2-2
CASSVVGTGSSPLHF	TRBV2	TRBJ1-6
CASSPLAGASNTGELFF	TRBV6-4	TRBJ2-2
CAISESIGGSRAFF	TRBV10-3	TRBJ1-1
CASSLSYPGFKYF	TRBV7-2	TRBJ2-7
CASSSTGLSYNEQFF	TRBV27	TRBJ2-1
CASRVADNTQYF	TRBV10-2	TRBJ2-3
CAISESGTNGYTF	TRBV10-3	TRBJ1-2
CASSPLAGGANTGELFF	TRBV7-3	TRBJ2-2
CASSLNKGSDTQYF	TRBV7-2	TRBJ2-3
CASSLGQGLYEQYF	TRBV27	TRBJ2-7
CASNSLDRKNYEQYF	TRBV7-9	TRBJ2-7
CASSQWGTSGYNEQFF	TRBV4-2	TRBJ2-1
CASSSTGPGSETQYF	TRBV6-1	TRBJ2-5
CASSSLAGGQETQYF	TRBV5-1	TRBJ2-5